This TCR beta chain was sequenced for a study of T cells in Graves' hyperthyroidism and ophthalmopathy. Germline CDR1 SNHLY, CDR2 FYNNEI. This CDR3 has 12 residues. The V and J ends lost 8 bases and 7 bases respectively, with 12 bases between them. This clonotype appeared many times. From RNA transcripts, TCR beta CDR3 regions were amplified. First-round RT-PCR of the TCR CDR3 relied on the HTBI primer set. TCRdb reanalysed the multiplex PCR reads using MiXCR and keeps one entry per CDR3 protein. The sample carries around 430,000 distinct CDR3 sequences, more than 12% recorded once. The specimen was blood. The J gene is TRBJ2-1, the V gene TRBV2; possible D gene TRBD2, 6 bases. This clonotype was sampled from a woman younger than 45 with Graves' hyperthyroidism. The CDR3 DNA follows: TGTGCCAGCGGCTCGGGAGTAAATGAGCAGTTCTTC. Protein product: CASGSGVNEQFF.